One and the same sample provided the 7 T cell receptor beta chains below, sequenced in a study of T cells in localized non-small cell lung cancer. TCRdb's table, derived via immunoSEQ multiplex PCR, lists solely in-frame clones and lacks some. The sample lists 70,000 to 80,000 clones; roughly 91% were seen once. Specimen: peripheral blood, collected before any cancer treatment. All receptors come from a woman aged 35 to 70 with stage I squamous cell lung carcinoma.

This clone was counted between two and nine times. This rearrangement joins TRBV29-1 to TRBJ1-1, with 8 positions matching TRBD1. Germline loops: CDR1 SQVTM, CDR2 ANQGSEA. The CDR3 extends over 11 amino acids. The junction had 3 bases not matched to a gene; V was cut back by 8 bases and J by 4 bases. Here the CDR3 reads CSLTGGTEAFF. In DNA, the CDR3 is TGCAGCCTTACAGGGGGCACTGAAGCTTTCTTT.

The chain employs TRBV6-5 and TRBJ1-4; D gene ambiguous. Trimming stripped 7 bases from V and 3 bases from J, with 6 bases between. Germline loops: CDR1 MNHEY, CDR2 SVGAGI. The CDR3 covers 12 residues. This CDR3 is CASKDPNEKLFF. The CDR3 DNA is TGTGCCAGCAAGGACCCTAATGAAAAACTGTTTTTT.

The CDR3 bases are TGCGCCGCTAGGAGGGAATCTGAAGCTTTCTTT. Its translation is CAARRESEAFF. V is TRBV10-2 and J is TRBJ1-1; D not resolved. Germline CDR1 reads WSHSY; CDR2 reads SAAADI. V lost 11 bases and J 6 bases, leaving 13 bases between the germline ends. CDR3 length: 11 amino acids.

The rearrangement joins TRBV30 to TRBJ2-5; D not certain. Germline CDR1 and CDR2: GTSNPN and SVGIG (reference sequence). The V and J ends lost 0 bases and 5 bases respectively, with 10 bases between them. The CDR3 extends over 13 amino acids. The DNA for the CDR3 is TGTGCCTGGAGTGTTTTACAGCCGGAGACCCAGTACTTC. Its translation: CAWSVLQPETQYF.

The genes are TRBV5-1 and TRBJ1-1; D is unclear. Trimming took off 2 bases at V and 1 base at J, with 3 bases between the two ends. The CDR3 extends over 12 amino acids. Germline V gene data show CDR1 as SGHRS and CDR2 as YFSETQ. CDR3 DNA: TGCGCCAGCAGCTTCGGGAACACTGAAGCTTTCTTT. Translation gives CASSFGNTEAFF. The variable domain in full, with the rest retrieved from reference TRBV5-1 and TRBJ1-1, is KAGVTQTPRYLIKTRGQQVTLSCSPISGHRSVSWYQQTPGQGLQFLFEYFSETQRNKGNFPGRFSGRQFSNSRSEMNVSTLELGDSALYLCASSFGNTEAFFGQGTRLTVV.

The V and J genes are TRBV2 and TRBJ2-2; 7 bases line up with TRBD1. J lost 4 bases, V lost 6 bases, and 2 bases had no gene match. This CDR3 is 13 amino acids long. Germline CDR1 is SNHLY and CDR2 is FYNNEI. CDR3 sequence: CASRQGFTGELFF. The CDR3 nucleotides are TGTGCCAGCAGACAGGGGTTCACCGGGGAGCTGTTTTTT.

The chain combines TRBV5-1 with TRBJ1-2, with D maybe TRBD1 (6 bases). Trimming removed 5 bases at V and 5 bases at J, with 19 bases between. Germline CDR1 and CDR2: SGHRS and YFSETQ. The CDR3 consists of 15 residues. The CDR3 sequence is CASRDGGRPRYGYTF. The CDR3 bases are TGCGCCAGCAGGGATGGGGGCCGACCGCGATATGGCTACACCTTC. The variable domain in full, with the rest retrieved from reference TRBV5-1 and TRBJ1-2, is KAGVTQTPRYLIKTRGQQVTLSCSPISGHRSVSWYQQTPGQGLQFLFEYFSETQRNKGNFPGRFSGRQFSNSRSEMNVSTLELGDSALYLCASRDGGRPRYGYTFGSGTRLTVV.